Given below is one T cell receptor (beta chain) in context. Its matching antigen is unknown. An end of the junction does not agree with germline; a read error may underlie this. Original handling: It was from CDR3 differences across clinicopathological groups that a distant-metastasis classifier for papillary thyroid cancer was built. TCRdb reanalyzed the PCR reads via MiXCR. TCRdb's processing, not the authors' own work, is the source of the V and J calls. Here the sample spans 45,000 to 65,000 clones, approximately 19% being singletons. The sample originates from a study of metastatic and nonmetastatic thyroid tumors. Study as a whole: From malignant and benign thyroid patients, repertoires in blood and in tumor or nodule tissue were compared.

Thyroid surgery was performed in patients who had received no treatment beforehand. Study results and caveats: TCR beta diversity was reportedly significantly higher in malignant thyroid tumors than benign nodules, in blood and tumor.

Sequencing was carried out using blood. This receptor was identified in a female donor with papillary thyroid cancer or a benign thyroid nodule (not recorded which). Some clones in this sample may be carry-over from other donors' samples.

The DNA for the CDR3 is TGTGCCAGCAGTGCTATGACAGGGGGTCTCACCGGGGAGCTTTTTTTT. This translates into CASSAMTGGLTGELFF. The rearrangement links TRBV28 to TRBJ2-2; 9 nucleotides agree with TRBD1. The CDR3 runs to 16 residues. Germline CDR1 MDHEN, CDR2 SYDVKM.